This TCR beta chain was recorded in a study of T cell repertoires in ileal Crohn's disease. Background on the study: At surgery, under 40% of patients smoked, with median disease duration about eight years. About half of patients got postoperative therapy: 11 thiopurines, around 18 anti-TNF. The study, taken as a whole, reports: Compared with non-smokers, active smokers at surgery showed more clonal expansions.

Data came from immunoSEQ multiplex PCR; TCRdb stores just in-frame clones and leaves some out. In the table there are fewer than 4,500 clones, approximately 76% of which are singletons. Time point denoted: inflamed ileum from the surgical specimen. Germline V gene sequence: CDR1 SGHKS, CDR2 YYEKEE (reference sequence). V shed 2 bases, J shed 3 bases, and the junction held 2 bases outside the gene matches. The CDR3 is 15 residues long. Comments on this clone: Its antigen is as yet unknown.

The sequenced sample consisted of ileal tissue. This clonotype was obtained from an adult with Crohn's disease. The chain employs TRBV5-5 and TRBJ2-1; 10 nucleotides agree with TRBD1. The CDR3 loop is CASSLGTGDYNEQFF. For the CDR3, the DNA is TGTGCCAGCAGCTTAGGGACAGGGGACTACAATGAGCAGTTCTTC.